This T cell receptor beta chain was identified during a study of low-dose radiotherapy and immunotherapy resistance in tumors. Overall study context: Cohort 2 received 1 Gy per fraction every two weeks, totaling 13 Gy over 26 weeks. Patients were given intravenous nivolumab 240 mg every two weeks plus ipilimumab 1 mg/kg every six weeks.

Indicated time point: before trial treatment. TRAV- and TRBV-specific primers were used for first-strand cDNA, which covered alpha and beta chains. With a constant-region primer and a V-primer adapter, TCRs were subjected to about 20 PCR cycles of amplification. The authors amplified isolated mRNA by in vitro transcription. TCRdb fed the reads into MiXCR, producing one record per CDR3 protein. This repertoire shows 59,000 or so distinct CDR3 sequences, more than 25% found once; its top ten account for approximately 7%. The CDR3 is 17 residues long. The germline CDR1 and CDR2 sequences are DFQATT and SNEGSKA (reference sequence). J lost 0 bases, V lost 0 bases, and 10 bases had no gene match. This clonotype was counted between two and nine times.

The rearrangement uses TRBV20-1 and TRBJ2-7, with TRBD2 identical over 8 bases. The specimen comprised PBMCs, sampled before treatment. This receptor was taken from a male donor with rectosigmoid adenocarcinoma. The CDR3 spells CSAREAGATPRSYEQYF. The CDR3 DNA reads TGCAGTGCTAGAGAAGCGGGGGCCACTCCGCGCTCCTACGAGCAGTACTTC.